This TCR beta chain is from a study of blood T cell repertoires in COVID-19. In the study overall: Sites in the United States, Italy and Spain provided acute and convalescent COVID-19 samples. T cells, B-cell-depleted T cells, or PBMCs supplied cDNA or gDNA.

The germline V gene encodes CDR1 SGHNT and CDR2 YYREEE (reference sequence). Trimming shortened V by 0 bases and J by 0 bases, and 7 bases separated the two germline ends. The CDR3 totals 16 residues. As processed by the authors: Researchers report that nucleated cell counts were estimated from reference gene primer amplification. The method was immunoSEQ multiplex PCR; TCRdb's version includes in-frame clones alone and lacks a portion of them. The DNA was the basis for D and trimming; V, J and clone size are from that table. The repertoire holds 60,000 to 70,000 clones, with approximately 92% as singletons.

The TCR sequence derives from a human donor with active COVID-19. The donor label of this sample is uncertain. The chain carries TRBV5-4 and TRBJ2-6; no firm D call. The material sequenced was peripheral blood. Here the CDR3 DNA reads TGTGCCAGCAGCTTGGGGCAATTCTCTGGGGCCAACGTCCTGACTTTC. This encodes CASSLGQFSGANVLTF.